What follows is one TCR beta chain and its context. The antigen is unknown. The CDR3 runs 17 residues. The V gene's germline CDR1 is KGHSH and CDR2 LQKENI. The junction had 7 bases not matched to a gene; V was cut back by 3 bases and J by 0 bases. The data were produced by immunoSEQ multiplex PCR, yet TCRdb's version contains in-frame clones alone and is incomplete. The repertoire holds over 85,000 clones, with about 94% as singletons. The data are from a study of T cell responses to AZD1222 COVID-19 vaccine. Findings and caveats of the study: Mapped onto spike, vaccine-associated CD4 TCRs spanned it and were dominant at 160-218 and 743-854. Baseline seropositivity occurred in only six AZD1222 recipients. Clonal diversity was possibly underestimated; the donors were predominantly white British and more often female. Sampling captured repertoires only after the peak T cell response.

The sequencing used peripheral blood, collected 28 days after the second AZD1222 dose. This receptor was taken from an adult who received the AZD1222 COVID-19 vaccine. The J gene is TRBJ2-7, the V gene TRBV18; the match to TRBD2 covers 11 bases. CDR3 loop: CASSPFLAGGHSYEQYF. The CDR3 DNA reads as TGTGCCAGCTCACCGTTTCTAGCGGGAGGACACTCCTACGAGCAGTACTTC.